Detailed here is one TCR beta chain. The germline V and J ends were trimmed by 2 bases and 3 bases, with 14 bases remaining between them. Per the germline V gene, CDR1 is MNHEY and CDR2 is SMNVEV (reference sequence). CDR3 size: 15 residues. This record comes from a study of technical replicates of blood from a few donors. TCRdb's table, derived via immunoSEQ multiplex PCR, lists solely in-frame clones and lacks some. The table lists around 98,000 clones, nearly 97% of them singletons, with 0.23% in the top ten. The material sequenced was T cells isolated from PBMCs. The chain joins TRBV27 to TRBJ2-7; the D gene is possibly TRBD2 (6 bases). This TCR was sampled from a human donor in good health. This CDR3 reads CASSLKKRELYEQYF. The CDR3 DNA is TGTGCCAGCAGTTTAAAGAAACGGGAGCTCTACGAGCAGTACTTC.